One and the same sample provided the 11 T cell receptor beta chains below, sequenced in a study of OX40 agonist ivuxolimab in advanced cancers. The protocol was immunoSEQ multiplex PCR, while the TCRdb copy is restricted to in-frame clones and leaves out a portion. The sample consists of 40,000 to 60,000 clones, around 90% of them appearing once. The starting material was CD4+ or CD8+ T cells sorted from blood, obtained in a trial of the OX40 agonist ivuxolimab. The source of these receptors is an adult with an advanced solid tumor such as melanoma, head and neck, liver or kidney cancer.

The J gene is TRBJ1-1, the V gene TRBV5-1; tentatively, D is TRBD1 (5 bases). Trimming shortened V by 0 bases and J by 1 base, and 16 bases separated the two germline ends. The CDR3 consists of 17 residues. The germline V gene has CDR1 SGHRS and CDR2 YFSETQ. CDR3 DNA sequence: TGCGCCAGCAGCTTGGAAGGGCAGGGTTTAGGGAACACTGAAGCTTTCTTT. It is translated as CASSLEGQGLGNTEAFF.

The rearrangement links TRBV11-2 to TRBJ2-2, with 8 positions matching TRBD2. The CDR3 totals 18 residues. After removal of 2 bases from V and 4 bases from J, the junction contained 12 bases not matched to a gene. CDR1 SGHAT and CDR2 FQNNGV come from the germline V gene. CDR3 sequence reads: CASSLRGSGGRSTGELFF. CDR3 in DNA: TGTGCCAGCAGCTTAAGAGGTTCGGGAGGGCGTTCCACCGGGGAGCTGTTTTTT.

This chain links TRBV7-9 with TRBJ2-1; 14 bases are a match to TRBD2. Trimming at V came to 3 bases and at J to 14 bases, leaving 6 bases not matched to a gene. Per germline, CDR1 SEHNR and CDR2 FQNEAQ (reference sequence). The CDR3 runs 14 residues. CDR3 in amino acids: CASSLTSGRARKFF. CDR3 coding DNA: TGTGCCAGCAGCTTGACTAGCGGGAGGGCCCGGAAGTTCTTC.

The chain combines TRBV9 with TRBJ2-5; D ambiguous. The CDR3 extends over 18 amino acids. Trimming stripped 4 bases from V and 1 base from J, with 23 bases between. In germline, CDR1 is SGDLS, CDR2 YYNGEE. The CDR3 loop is CASSPRVGYPPGQETQYF. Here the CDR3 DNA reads TGTGCCAGCAGCCCCCGGGTTGGTTATCCACCGGGCCAAGAGACCCAGTACTTC.

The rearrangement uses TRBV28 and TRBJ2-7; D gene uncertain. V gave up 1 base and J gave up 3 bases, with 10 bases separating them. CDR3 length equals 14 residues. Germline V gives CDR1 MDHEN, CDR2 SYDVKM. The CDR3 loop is CASSLSGSLYEQYF. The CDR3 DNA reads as TGTGCCAGCAGTTTATCGGGCAGCCTCTACGAGCAGTACTTC.

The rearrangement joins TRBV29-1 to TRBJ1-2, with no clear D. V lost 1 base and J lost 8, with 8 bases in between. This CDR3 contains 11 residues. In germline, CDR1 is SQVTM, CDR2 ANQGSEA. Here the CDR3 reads CSVEGAKGYTF. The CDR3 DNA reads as TGCAGCGTTGAAGGAGCGAAGGGCTACACCTTC.

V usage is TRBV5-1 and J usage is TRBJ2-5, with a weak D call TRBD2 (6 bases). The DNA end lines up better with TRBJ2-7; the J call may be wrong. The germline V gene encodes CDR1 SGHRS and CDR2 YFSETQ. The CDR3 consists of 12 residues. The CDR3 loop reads CASSRGTPEQYF. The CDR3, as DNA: TGCGCCAGCAGCCGCGGGACCCCCGAGCAGTACTTC.

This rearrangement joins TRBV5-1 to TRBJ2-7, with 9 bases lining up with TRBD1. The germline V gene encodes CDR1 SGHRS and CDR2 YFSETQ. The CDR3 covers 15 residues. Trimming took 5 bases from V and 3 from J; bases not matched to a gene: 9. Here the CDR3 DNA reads TGCGCCAGCAGTCTGAGGGGACAGGGAGTCTACGAGCAGTACTTC. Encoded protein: CASSLRGQGVYEQYF.

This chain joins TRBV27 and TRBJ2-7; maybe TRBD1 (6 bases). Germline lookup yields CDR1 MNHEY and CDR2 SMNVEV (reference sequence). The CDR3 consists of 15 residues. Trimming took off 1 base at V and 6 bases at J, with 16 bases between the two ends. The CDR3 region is CASSLWGTGSSEQYF. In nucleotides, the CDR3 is TGTGCCAGCAGTTTATGGGGTACAGGGTCCAGCGAGCAGTACTTC.

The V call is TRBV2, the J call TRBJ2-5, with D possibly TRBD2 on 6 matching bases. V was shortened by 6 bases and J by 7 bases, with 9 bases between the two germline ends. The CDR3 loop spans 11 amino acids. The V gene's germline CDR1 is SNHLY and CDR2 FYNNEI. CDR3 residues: CASRDYGTQYF. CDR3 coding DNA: TGTGCCAGCAGGGACTATGGGACCCAGTACTTC.

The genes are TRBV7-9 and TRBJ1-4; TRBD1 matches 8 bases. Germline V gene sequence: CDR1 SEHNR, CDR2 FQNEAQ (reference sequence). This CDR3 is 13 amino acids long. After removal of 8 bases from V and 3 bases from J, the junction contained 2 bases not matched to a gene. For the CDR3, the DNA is TGTGCCAGCCAGGACAGGGCTAATGAAAAACTGTTTTTT. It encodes CASQDRANEKLFF.